These T cell receptor beta chains were read from a single sample in a study of long-term antiretroviral therapy in people with HIV. Only in-frame clones appear in the TCRdb table, and some are missing; sequencing was by immunoSEQ multiplex PCR. The profile shows about 24,000 clones, just over 85% of them singletons. Here the sequenced sample was unsorted PBMCs, taken 1.2 years after starting antiretroviral therapy. Receptors were obtained from a man aged 50 to 60 with HIV. CDR3s include the opening cysteine and the closing phenylalanine or tryptophan. Each record gives: V gene, D gene, J gene, clone size, CDR3 protein, CDR3 DNA. D genes are given only for firm matches. Only part of the rows carry a size: once, few, many, or a class if the clone is expanded.

V gene: TRBV25-1; D gene: TRBD2; J gene: TRBJ2-7; clone size: NA; CDR3 protein: CASSWGGGSYEQYF; CDR3 DNA: TGTGCCAGCAGCTGGGGGGGTGGCTCCTACGAGCAGTACTTC
V gene: TRBV6-5; D gene: TRBD1; J gene: TRBJ1-2; clone size: once; CDR3 protein: CASSSGTGGNGYTF; CDR3 DNA: TGTGCCAGCAGTTCCGGGACAGGGGGCAATGGCTACACCTTC
V gene: TRBV12-5; D gene: TRBD2; J gene: TRBJ2-5; clone size: NA; CDR3 protein: CASGSGGSKTQYF; CDR3 DNA: TGTGCTAGTGGGAGCGGGGGGAGTAAGACCCAGTACTTC
V gene: TRBV2; D gene: TRBD1; J gene: TRBJ1-6; clone size: NA; CDR3 protein: CARLSPGTVNSPLHF; CDR3 DNA: TGTGCCAGATTGTCCCCCGGGACAGTAAATTCACCCCTCCACTTT
V gene: TRBV14; D gene: NA; J gene: TRBJ1-5; clone size: NA; CDR3 protein: CASSSPFGGPQHF; CDR3 DNA: TGTGCCAGCAGTTCCCCCTTTGGGGGGCCCCAGCATTTT
V gene: TRBV10-2; D gene: TRBD2; J gene: TRBJ2-3; clone size: NA; CDR3 protein: CASSESLTSGLSTDTQYF; CDR3 DNA: TGCGCCAGCAGTGAGAGCCTCACTAGCGGCTTAAGCACAGATACGCAGTATTTT
V gene: TRBV7-8; D gene: TRBD1; J gene: TRBJ1-5; clone size: NA; CDR3 protein: CASSFGGQGYQPQHF; CDR3 DNA: TGTGCCAGCAGCTTTGGGGGACAGGGTTATCAGCCCCAGCATTTT
V gene: TRBV5-6; D gene: NA; J gene: TRBJ2-7; clone size: NA; CDR3 protein: CASSLGAPYEQYF; CDR3 DNA: TGTGCCAGCAGCTTAGGGGCCCCCTACGAGCAGTACTTC
V gene: TRBV15; D gene: NA; J gene: TRBJ1-4; clone size: NA; CDR3 protein: CATSRDAGSGLFF; CDR3 DNA: TGTGCCACCAGCAGAGATGCCGGGAGTGGACTGTTTTTT
V gene: TRBV6-6; D gene: NA; J gene: TRBJ1-1; clone size: NA; CDR3 protein: CASRTQNTEAFF; CDR3 DNA: TGTGCCAGCCGCACACAGAACACTGAAGCTTTCTTT
V gene: TRBV7-6; D gene: NA; J gene: TRBJ2-2; clone size: NA; CDR3 protein: CASSLPTPPDPNTGELFF; CDR3 DNA: TGTGCCAGCAGTCTCCCGACCCCCCCGGACCCTAACACCGGGGAGCTGTTTTTT
V gene: TRBV11-3; D gene: TRBD1; J gene: TRBJ2-7; clone size: NA; CDR3 protein: CASSYPTGTGGEEQYF; CDR3 DNA: TGTGCCAGCAGCTACCCAACGGGGACAGGGGGCGAAGAGCAGTACTTC
V gene: TRBV28; D gene: NA; J gene: TRBJ1-3; clone size: NA; CDR3 protein: CASSFGPGGAARNTIYF; CDR3 DNA: TGTGCCAGCAGTTTTGGCCCGGGCGGGGCGGCACGCAACACCATATATTTT
V gene: TRBV25-1; D gene: TRBD1; J gene: TRBJ2-7; clone size: NA; CDR3 protein: CASHPGTGPLKQYF; CDR3 DNA: TGTGCCAGCCATCCCGGGACAGGGCCCCTAAAGCAGTACTTC
V gene: TRBV14; D gene: TRBD1; J gene: TRBJ1-1; clone size: NA; CDR3 protein: CASSRQGGMSEAFF; CDR3 DNA: TGTGCCAGCAGCCGACAGGGAGGAATGTCTGAAGCTTTCTTT
V gene: TRBV18; D gene: NA; J gene: TRBJ1-5; clone size: NA; CDR3 protein: CASSPSAPQPQHF; CDR3 DNA: TGTGCCAGCTCACCATCGGCACCTCAGCCCCAGCATTTT
V gene: TRBV7-3; D gene: NA; J gene: TRBJ2-6; clone size: NA; CDR3 protein: CASSKQETGANVLTF; CDR3 DNA: TGTGCCAGCAGCAAACAGGAGACTGGGGCCAACGTCCTGACTTTC
V gene: TRBV23-1; D gene: TRBD1; J gene: TRBJ1-6; clone size: NA; CDR3 protein: CASSQLRGTGGALNSPLHF; CDR3 DNA: TGCGCCAGCAGTCAGCTAAGGGGTACAGGGGGCGCGTTGAATTCACCCCTCCACTTT
V gene: TRBV4-1; D gene: TRBD1; J gene: TRBJ1-1; clone size: NA; CDR3 protein: CASSPGQGGYMNTEAFF; CDR3 DNA: TGCGCCAGCAGCCCTGGACAGGGGGGATACATGAACACTGAAGCTTTCTTT
V gene: TRBV18; D gene: NA; J gene: TRBJ1-1; clone size: NA; CDR3 protein: CASWRGGTEAFF; CDR3 DNA: TGTGCCAGCTGGAGGGGTGGCACTGAAGCTTTCTTT
V gene: TRBV7-6; D gene: TRBD2; J gene: TRBJ2-1; clone size: NA; CDR3 protein: CASIESGGRNNEQFF; CDR3 DNA: TGTGCCAGCATCGAGAGCGGGGGGCGAAACAATGAGCAGTTCTTC
V gene: TRBV10-3; D gene: NA; J gene: TRBJ2-7; clone size: NA; CDR3 protein: CAISESNTYEQYF; CDR3 DNA: TGTGCCATCAGTGAGTCCAATACCTACGAGCAGTACTTC
V gene: TRBV6-5; D gene: NA; J gene: TRBJ2-2; clone size: NA; CDR3 protein: CASSYSGGTGELFF; CDR3 DNA: TGTGCCAGCAGTTACTCAGGAGGCACCGGGGAGCTGTTTTTT
V gene: TRBV5-6; D gene: TRBD2; J gene: TRBJ2-3; clone size: NA; CDR3 protein: CASSLEGLAAPPGSDTQYF; CDR3 DNA: TGTGCCAGCAGCTTGGAGGGGCTAGCGGCCCCGCCTGGATCGGATACGCAGTATTTT
V gene: TRBV5-6; D gene: TRBD1; J gene: TRBJ1-2; clone size: NA; CDR3 protein: CASSPGQERYTF; CDR3 DNA: TGTGCCAGCAGCCCGGGACAGGAGAGATACACCTTC
V gene: TRBV7-9; D gene: NA; J gene: TRBJ2-4; clone size: NA; CDR3 protein: CASRPDSRQNIQYF; CDR3 DNA: TGTGCCAGCAGACCGGACAGCCGGCAAAACATTCAGTACTTC
V gene: TRBV5-1; D gene: TRBD2; J gene: TRBJ2-3; clone size: NA; CDR3 protein: CASSLDGGTQYF; CDR3 DNA: TGCGCCAGCAGCTTGGACGGGGGGACGCAGTATTTT
V gene: TRBV16; D gene: TRBD1; J gene: TRBJ2-7; clone size: NA; CDR3 protein: CASSRDRGSSYEQYF; CDR3 DNA: TGTGCCAGCAGCCGAGACAGGGGGAGCTCCTACGAGCAGTACTTC
V gene: TRBV5-5; D gene: TRBD1; J gene: TRBJ2-7; clone size: NA; CDR3 protein: CASSRTGESYEQYF; CDR3 DNA: TGTGCCAGCAGCCGGACAGGGGAGTCCTACGAGCAGTACTTC
V gene: TRBV4-1; D gene: NA; J gene: TRBJ2-7; clone size: once; CDR3 protein: CASSQDRDGGYEQYF; CDR3 DNA: TGCGCCAGCAGCCAAGACCGGGACGGAGGCTACGAGCAGTACTTC
V gene: TRBV7-3; D gene: NA; J gene: TRBJ2-3; clone size: NA; CDR3 protein: CASSSPGSSHTQYF; CDR3 DNA: TGTGCCAGCAGCTCCCCCGGATCCTCACATACGCAGTATTTT
V gene: TRBV19; D gene: NA; J gene: TRBJ2-1; clone size: once; CDR3 protein: CASNARSSYNEQFF; CDR3 DNA: TGTGCCAGTAATGCGCGTAGCTCCTACAATGAGCAGTTCTTC
V gene: TRBV9; D gene: TRBD2; J gene: TRBJ2-1; clone size: NA; CDR3 protein: CASSVVAGGSYNEQFF; CDR3 DNA: TGTGCCAGCAGCGTCGTAGCGGGGGGGAGCTACAATGAGCAGTTCTTC
V gene: TRBV6-5; D gene: NA; J gene: TRBJ1-1; clone size: NA; CDR3 protein: CASSYSRGDTEAFF; CDR3 DNA: TGTGCCAGCAGTTACTCGAGAGGGGACACTGAAGCTTTCTTT
V gene: TRBV10-3; D gene: NA; J gene: TRBJ1-1; clone size: NA; CDR3 protein: CAISESGTAGEAFF; CDR3 DNA: TGTGCCATCAGTGAGTCGGGGACGGCGGGTGAAGCTTTCTTT